This TCR beta chain was sequenced for a study of T cell repertoires in cytomegalovirus infection. About the research overall: Public signatures in TCR beta pointed to CMV infection and matching HLA type.

The CDR3 is made up of 13 amino acids. The V and J ends lost 4 bases and 4 bases respectively, with 11 bases between them. The germline V gene encodes CDR1 SQVTM and CDR2 ANQGSEA. Study-wide results and caveats: HLA-C-restricted CMV clonotypes gave the most frequent clonotype in two of eight donors. Summed public TCR beta family frequency identified CMV carriers bearing the relevant HLA.

This clonotype was recorded at least ten times. As yet, its antigen is unknown. TCRdb itself ran the reads through MiXCR, one entry per CDR3 protein. Of 200,000 to 250,000 distinct CDR3 sequences listed, roughly an eighth are singletons. This receptor was taken from a human donor in good health (CMV status not recorded). Some clones in this sample may be carry-over from other donors' samples. Sequencing input: PBMCs. The chain uses TRBV29-1 and TRBJ2-1, with D tentatively TRBD1 (6 bases). The CDR3 sequence is CSVGDTFYNEQFF. The CDR3 DNA follows: TGCAGCGTTGGGGACACCTTTTACAATGAGCAGTTCTTC.